This entry concerns a single TCR beta chain. Its antigen is still unknown. Different DNA sequences within this sample yield the same CDR3. These data belong to a study of cytomegalovirus exposure and HLA in healthy donors. Study summary: Unique TCRs numbering some 80 million, obtained from HLA-typed donors, made up an early data release.

V was clipped by 0 bases and J by 2 bases, with 8 bases between them. From germline, CDR1 is SGHNT and CDR2 YYREEE (reference sequence). The CDR3 length is 14 residues. 60 Vbeta and 13 Jbeta primers were used in PCR. The assay was immunoSEQ multiplex PCR, and TCRdb's table has in-frame clones only and misses some. Among fewer than 250,000 clones, roughly 80% were seen once, and the ten largest hold approximately 1.4%. Study-wide points: Analyzed later, association rates of TCRs varied across HLA loci, with DRB1 most and HLA-C fewest.

The TCR sequence derives from a woman in her forties or fifties in good health and CMV-seronegative. Material for sequencing was PBMCs. The J gene is TRBJ1-2, the V gene TRBV5-4; D is possibly TRBD1 (6 bases). The CDR3: CASSLGQGNYGYTF. The DNA for the CDR3 is TGTGCCAGCAGCTTGGGGCAGGGGAACTATGGCTACACCTTC. The whole variable domain, filled in from reference TRBV5-4 and TRBJ1-2, reads ETGVTQSPTHLIKTRGQQVTLRCSSQSGHNTVSWYQQALGQGPQFIFQYYREEENGRGNFPPRFSGLQFPNYSSELNVNALELDDSALYLCASSLGQGNYGYTFGSGTRLTVV.